Listed here is a single T cell receptor beta chain. Its antigen is unknown. Per-base qualities were not stored, and no clone one base away is much larger. This specimen belongs to a study of T cell responses to AZD1222 COVID-19 vaccine (dated by TCRdb to the early 2020s). Regarding the complete study: AZD1222 recipients given second doses at about 4 weeks or at about 12 weeks were pooled, since spike-specific TCR depth and breadth were not found to differ between the two schedules. TCR sequencing covered more than 230 trial participants: around 210 given two doses of AZD1222 and around 26 given two doses of MenACWY control vaccine. Trial participants were enrolled by age into subgroups of 18-55, 56-69 and 70-plus years, and around 150, 29 and 61 TCR-sequenced participants, respectively, were included in these subgroups.

The CDR3 regions of human TCRbeta chains were subjected to immunosequencing. Per the source publication's procedure: Repertoire TCRs were matched against a reference library of SARS-CoV-2-specific TCRs generated with the MIRA antigen-specificity platform. Breadth was defined as the fraction of unique TCRs that were SARS-CoV-2-associated. Depth was defined as the fraction of total T cells that were SARS-CoV-2-associated. Each spike-specific TCR was assigned to its reactive spike region and to a CD4 or CD8 class using the MIRA data. Log10-transformed breadth and depth values were compared by one-way ANOVA with Sidak's multiple comparisons tests. TCRdb mirrors the immuneACCESS table, restricted to in-frame sequences. Some clones are absent from its copies; in checked studies, under half trace to an unresolved V gene, and the reason for the others is unknown. D and trimming come from the DNA, and the V and J calls and clone size come from that table. This sample lists around 150,000 clones; around 88% were detected once. The ten largest clones add up to roughly 2% of the sample.

Summary of the overall study and its limitations: Reportedly, close to half of the unique spike-specific TCRs recognized epitopes lying outside the regions that are mutated in the B.1.351 and B.1.1.7 variants. After two AZD1222 doses, both the breadth and the depth of spike-specific TCRs were significantly higher than at day 0 and than in MenACWY recipients. Conclusions about previously exposed vaccinees are limited, since just a handful of AZD1222 recipients were seropositive for SARS-CoV-2 at baseline. In the small 56-69-year group, the increase in depth fell short of significance, most likely because of low power. Vaccine-associated CD4 TCRs spanned the whole spike protein, with dominant responses in regions 160-218 and 743-854. Participants were mostly white British, with more females than males. The authors suggested clonal diversity may have been underestimated. Because no day 14 peak-response samples were available, the repertoires could be characterized only after the peak T cell response.

The sample's time point label is to be understood as: baseline before first vaccination. The vaccinee samples were drawn from two UK trials, COV001 and COV002, one of which was a single-blind randomized controlled phase 2/3 trial testing AZD1222 (ChAdOx1 nCoV-19) in healthy adults. For TCRbeta chain sequencing, PBMC samples were collected from trial participants at day 0 and at day 28 after the second dose. The germline V gene gives CDR1 as LGHNA and CDR2 as YSLEER. The trim is 0 bases for V and 4 bases for J, with a gap of 4 bases between the germline ends. The CDR3 goes from the cysteine to the phenylalanine over 14 residues. Solely the CDR3 DNA is kept, with 42 bases framed from the first base.

Sequenced material: peripheral blood, taken on day 0 of AZD1222 vaccination. The chain links TRBV4-3 with TRBJ2-6, with the D gene uncertain. The clonotype comes from an adult in good health. The sequence in DNA is TGCGCCAGCAGCCAAGAAGGGGGGGCCAACGTCCTGACTTTC. This gives the protein CASSQEGGANVLTF.